These 30 T cell receptor beta chains were all obtained from the same sample, sequenced in a study of cytomegalovirus exposure and HLA in healthy donors. Primers included in the PCR were 60 Vbeta and 13 Jbeta primers. This table comes from immunoSEQ multiplex PCR, and its TCRdb copy is limited to in-frame clones, with some not included. The data show more than 90,000 clones, under 80% seen once. The source material was PBMCs. The receptors come from a man in his forties in good health and CMV-seropositive.

The chain recombines TRBV9 with TRBJ2-3; D call uncertain. The CDR3 extends over 18 amino acids. V gave up 0 bases and J gave up 0 bases, with 17 bases separating them. Germline lookup yields CDR1 SGDLS and CDR2 YYNGEE. The CDR3 reads CASSVGISDAVSTDTQYF. As DNA, the CDR3 is TGTGCCAGCAGCGTAGGTATATCGGATGCGGTTAGCACAGATACGCAGTATTTT.

J is TRBJ1-1 and V is TRBV6-5; 9 bases fit TRBD1. J gave up 1 base and V 6 bases, and 6 bases lay outside the gene matches. CDR1 and CDR2 (germline): MNHEY, SVGAGI. The CDR3 is 15 residues long. CDR3 in DNA: TGTGCCAGCAGCCCCACGGGACAGGGGAACACTGAAGCTTTCTTT. Amino acid sequence: CASSPTGQGNTEAFF.

J is TRBJ1-4 and V is TRBV11-2; D unclear. Trimming left V 1 base short and J 8 bases short, with 8 bases between. The CDR3 sequence is 13 residues long. Germline lookup yields CDR1 SGHAT and CDR2 FQNNGV. The CDR3: CASSLGGREKLFF. CDR3 DNA sequence: TGTGCCAGCAGCTTAGGAGGTCGGGAAAAACTGTTTTTT.

The rearrangement uses TRBV7-2 and TRBJ2-1, with TRBD2 as a possible D gene (6 bases). Trimming removed 2 bases at V and 5 bases at J, with 13 bases between. From germline, CDR1 is SGHTA and CDR2 FQGNSA. The CDR3 has 15 residues. The CDR3 region is CASSLRWGGNNEQFF. Written as DNA, the CDR3 is TGTGCCAGCAGCTTAAGGTGGGGCGGGAACAATGAGCAGTTCTTC.

This clone showed up just a few times. The chain carries TRBV28 and TRBJ2-7; 9 nucleotides agree with TRBD2. CDR1 and CDR2 (germline): MDHEN, SYDVKM. This CDR3 comprises 17 residues. The V segment lost 5 bases and the J segment 7 bases; nucleotides outside the gene matches: 18. The DNA for the CDR3 is TGTGCCAGCAGTCTACCTTCGTTAGCGGGAGTGGTGGGTGAGCAGTACTTC. It translates to CASSLPSLAGVVGEQYF.

The chain is built from TRBV7-3 and TRBJ1-2, with D tentatively TRBD1 (5 bases). The V gene lost 5 bases and the J gene lost 12 bases, with 19 bases spanning the gap. Per the germline V gene, CDR1 is SGHTA and CDR2 is FQGTGA. The CDR3 has 13 residues. DNA of the CDR3: TGTGCCAGCAGCCCGACTGGACAAGTCTCCCACACCTTC. This codes for CASSPTGQVSHTF.

This chain links TRBV4-1 with TRBJ2-3, with D possibly TRBD2 on 5 matching bases. The CDR3 sequence is 14 residues long. V was shortened by 9 bases and J by 4 bases, with 17 bases between the two germline ends. Germline V gene data show CDR1 as MGHRA and CDR2 as YSYEKL. CDR3 nucleotide sequence: TGCGCCAGTAGAGCGGTAGACACCCCAGATACGCAGTATTTT. Translated, it gives CASRAVDTPDTQYF.

The CDR3 region is CASSVADRLIVNSPLHF. In nucleotides, the CDR3 is TGTGCCAGCAGCGTAGCGGACAGACTTATAGTGAATTCACCCCTCCACTTT. The rearrangement links TRBV9 to TRBJ1-6; D is possibly TRBD1 (6 bases). Trimming shortened V by 0 bases and J by 7 bases, and 17 bases separated the two germline ends. CDR1 and CDR2 (germline): SGDLS, YYNGEE. CDR3 length: 17 residues.

V and J are TRBV28 and TRBJ2-1, with 7 bases identical to TRBD2. The CDR3 has 14 residues. V was clipped by 4 bases and J by 7 bases; unmatched bases: 7. The V gene's germline CDR1 is MDHEN and CDR2 SYDVKM. The CDR3 sequence is CASSWGGSRNEQFF. The CDR3, as DNA: TGTGCCAGCAGTTGGGGCGGGAGTCGAAATGAGCAGTTCTTC. The complete variable domain, with remaining parts taken from reference TRBV28 and TRBJ2-1, reads DVKVTQSSRYLVKRTGEKVFLECVQDMDHENMFWYRQDPGLGLRLIYFSYDVKMKEKGDIPEGYSVSREKKERFSLILESASTNQTSMYLCASSWGGSRNEQFFGPGTRLTVL.

This sequence joins TRBV5-1 and TRBJ1-1; D is unresolved. Trimming left V 0 bases short and J 3 bases short, with 9 bases between. Germline loops: CDR1 SGHRS, CDR2 YFSETQ. This CDR3 is 14 amino acids long. CDR3 DNA sequence: TGCGCCAGCAGCTTGGGAGGGTGGGACACTGAAGCTTTCTTT. Translation: CASSLGGWDTEAFF. The whole variable domain, filled in from reference TRBV5-1 and TRBJ1-1, reads KAGVTQTPRYLIKTRGQQVTLSCSPISGHRSVSWYQQTPGQGLQFLFEYFSETQRNKGNFPGRFSGRQFSNSRSEMNVSTLELGDSALYLCASSLGGWDTEAFFGQGTRLTVV.

V and J are TRBV29-1 and TRBJ2-3; 8 bases are a match to TRBD2. The CDR3 loop spans 14 amino acids. Per the germline V gene, CDR1 is SQVTM and CDR2 is ANQGSEA. Trimming removed 6 bases from V and 2 bases from J; junction bases left unmatched: 7. DNA for the CDR3: TGCAGCGTGAGAATCGGGGGGGACACAGATACGCAGTATTTT. Translating it yields CSVRIGGDTDTQYF.

V usage is TRBV6-6 and J usage is TRBJ1-5; 9 bases are a match to TRBD1. Germline V CDR1 and CDR2: MNHNY, SVGAGI (reference sequence). Losses at the gene ends were 6 bases for V and 3 bases for J; bases not matched to a gene: 9. The CDR3 is 16 amino acids. CDR3 loop: CASSPQTGGLNQPQHF. The CDR3 region has the DNA TGTGCCAGCAGCCCCCAGACAGGGGGACTCAATCAGCCCCAGCATTTT.

This chain connects TRBV4-1 to TRBJ2-7, with unresolved D. The CDR3 has 13 amino acids. V lost 4 bases and J 4 bases, leaving 11 bases between the germline ends. Germline CDR1 MGHRA, CDR2 YSYEKL. CDR3 residues: CASSLGPSYEQYF. In DNA, the CDR3 is TGCGCCAGCAGCCTGGGCCCCAGTTACGAGCAGTACTTC.

The CDR3 is CASSPLGPYEQYF. DNA for the CDR3: TGTGCCAGCAGCCCCCTGGGGCCCTACGAGCAGTACTTC. The chain carries TRBV5-8 and TRBJ2-7; weak D call: TRBD1 (5 bases). The CDR3 spans 13 residues. Looked up from germline, CDR1 is SGHTS and CDR2 is YDEGEE. The ends were cut back, 4 bases at V and 2 bases at J, with 10 bases in the middle.

The CDR3 sequence: CASSTGLGYTF. The CDR3 nucleotides read TGTGCCAGCAGTACCGGACTTGGCTACACCTTC. This chain links TRBV6-5 with TRBJ1-2, with D unresolved. The CDR3 is made up of 11 amino acids. V lost 5 bases and J lost 7, with 8 bases in between. Looked up from germline, CDR1 is MNHEY and CDR2 is SVGAGI.

The chain uses TRBV28 and TRBJ2-1, with 9 bases lining up with TRBD2. The V gene's germline CDR1 is MDHEN and CDR2 SYDVKM. The V segment lost 2 bases and the J segment 6 bases; nucleotides outside the gene matches: 8. The CDR3 consists of 16 residues. DNA of the CDR3: TGTGCCAGCAGTTTACTCGCGTTAGCGGGAGCCAATGAGCAGTTCTTC. Residues: CASSLLALAGANEQFF.

Here the CDR3 DNA reads TGTGCCAGCTCACCAATCCCTAGTCGGGCAGGGGCAGCATACGAGCAGTACTTC. It translates to CASSPIPSRAGAAYEQYF. The gene calls are TRBV18 and TRBJ2-7; maybe TRBD1 (6 bases). CDR1 and CDR2 from the germline V gene are KGHSH and LQKENI. Trimming shortened V by 2 bases and J by 4 bases, and 24 bases separated the two germline ends. This CDR3 contains 18 residues.

The genes are TRBV4-2 and TRBJ1-4, with no clear D. The CDR3 spans 12 residues. The ends were cut back, 5 bases at V and 5 bases at J, with 6 bases in the middle. Germline CDR1 reads LGHNA; CDR2 reads YNFKEQ. The CDR3 DNA is TGTGCCAGCAGCGGCACGAATGAAAAACTGTTTTTT. It yields the protein CASSGTNEKLFF.

The chain couples TRBV7-9 to TRBJ2-7; 10 positions match TRBD1. In germline, CDR1 is SEHNR, CDR2 FQNEAQ (reference sequence). The CDR3 covers 16 residues. With V trimmed by 2 bases and J by 4 bases, 8 bases remained unmatched. The CDR3 DNA follows: TGTGCCAGCAGCTTAATTTTGGGGACAGGGGAGTACGAGCAGTACTTC. Translating gives CASSLILGTGEYEQYF.

The rearrangement joins TRBV7-9 to TRBJ1-6, with a possible D match to TRBD1 (5 bases). Germline V lookup: CDR1 SEHNR, CDR2 FQNEAQ (reference sequence). The V end lost 8 bases, the J end lost 5 bases, and 19 bases lay between the germline ends. The CDR3 runs 16 residues. Here the CDR3 reads CASGSVGGFHNSPLHF. The CDR3 coding sequence is TGTGCCAGCGGATCAGTCGGGGGGTTCCATAATTCACCCCTCCACTTT.

This clone was observed a handful of times. V is TRBV6-6 and J is TRBJ1-2, with a weak D call TRBD1 (5 bases). Trimming pared 6 bases from V and 7 bases from J, leaving 12 bases between. The germline gives CDR1 MNHNY, CDR2 SVGAGI (reference sequence). The CDR3 sequence is 12 residues long. DNA of the CDR3: TGTGCCAGCAGGCCTACAGGCGGTGGCTACACCTTC. Translated: CASRPTGGGYTF.

The V and J genes are TRBV12-5 and TRBJ2-6; D gene unclear. The length of the CDR3 is 13 residues. Between the trimmed V and J ends, which lost 7 bases and 4 bases, there was a span of 8 bases. Germline CDR1 is LGHNT and CDR2 is FRNRAP. CDR3 in DNA: TGTGCTAGTGCCTCTTCGGGGGCCAACGTCCTGACTTTC. This sequence encodes CASASSGANVLTF. The full variable domain, its missing parts supplied by reference TRBV12-5 and TRBJ2-6, is DARVTQTPRHKVTEMGQEVTMRCQPILGHNTVFWYRQTMMQGLELLAYFRNRAPLDDSGMPKDRFSAEMPDATLATLKIQPSEPRDSAVYFCASASSGANVLTFGAGSRLTVL.

Only a few counts were recorded for this clone. Other DNA sequences in the sample encode the same CDR3. V is TRBV4-3 and J is TRBJ2-7; tentative D call: TRBD1 (6 bases). CDR3 size: 14 residues. The V and J ends lost 0 bases and 3 bases respectively, with 9 bases between them. From germline, CDR1 is LGHNA and CDR2 YSLEER. The CDR3 DNA sequence: TGCGCCAGCAGCCAAGACTCGGACAGCTACGAGCAGTACTTC. This codes for CASSQDSDSYEQYF.

DNA of the CDR3: TGTGCCAGCAGTTCCGCTGCTCAGGGGGCCACCGGGGAGCTGTTTTTT. This gives the protein CASSSAAQGATGELFF. The chain employs TRBV6-5 and TRBJ2-2, with 8 bases identical to TRBD1. The CDR3 extends over 16 amino acids. Losses at the gene ends were 4 bases for V and 4 bases for J; bases not matched to a gene: 8. CDR1 MNHEY and CDR2 SVGAGI come from the germline V gene.

The chain has TRBV11-2 and TRBJ2-3, with 9 bases matching TRBD2. Looked up from germline, CDR1 is SGHAT and CDR2 is FQNNGV. V trimming: 1 base; J trimming: 6 bases; junction bases outside the gene matches: 8. The CDR3 sequence is 16 residues long. CDR3 nucleotide sequence: TGTGCCAGCAGCTTAGGAGCGGGGGGACCCCGCGATACGCAGTATTTT. It codes for CASSLGAGGPRDTQYF.

The V and J genes are TRBV9 and TRBJ2-5; 12 bases are shared with TRBD2. Germline values: CDR1 SGDLS, CDR2 YYNGEE. The CDR3 covers 19 residues. With 4 bases clipped from V and 4 bases from J, the junction kept 17 bases outside the gene matches. CDR3 coding DNA: TGTGCCAGCAGCTCGCCTAGCGGGGGGGTGCGCCCGAACCGAGAGACCCAGTACTTC. Translating it yields CASSSPSGGVRPNRETQYF. The whole variable domain, filled in from reference TRBV9 and TRBJ2-5, reads DSGVTQTPKHLITATGQRVTLRCSPRSGDLSVYWYQQSLDQGLQFLIQYYNGEERAKGNILERFSAQQFPDLHSELNLSSLELGDSALYFCASSSPSGGVRPNRETQYFGPGTRLLVL.

This chain uses TRBV28 with TRBJ2-3, with D possibly TRBD2 on 6 matching bases. This CDR3 is 14 amino acids long. V lost 11 bases, J lost 0 bases, and 15 bases lay in between. Germline CDR1 reads MDHEN; CDR2 reads SYDVKM. CDR3: CAGVRAGSTDTQYF. In nucleotides, the CDR3 is TGTGCCGGGGTAAGGGCGGGGAGCACAGATACGCAGTATTTT.

This clone was observed once. The V gene is TRBV19, the J gene TRBJ2-3, with D possibly TRBD2 on 6 matching bases. The length of the CDR3 is 14 residues. Trimming pared 6 bases from V and 2 bases from J, leaving 12 bases between. Germline CDR1 is LNHDA and CDR2 is SQIVND (reference sequence). CDR3 coding DNA: TGTGCCAGTAGCTTCGGGGGTCTCACAGATACGCAGTATTTT. Amino acids: CASSFGGLTDTQYF.

The V gene is TRBV4-3, the J gene TRBJ2-2, with D unclear. The CDR3 sequence is 16 residues long. Germline loops: CDR1 LGHNA, CDR2 YSLEER. Trimming left V 2 bases short and J 9 bases short, with 19 bases between. This CDR3 is CASSQYSPLDNRELFF. In DNA, the CDR3 is TGCGCCAGCAGCCAATATTCACCGCTTGACAATAGGGAGCTGTTTTTT.

V usage is TRBV4-1 and J usage is TRBJ1-2, with D possibly TRBD1 on 6 matching bases. Trimming cost V 1 base and J 8 bases, with 14 bases left between them. The V gene's germline CDR1 is MGHRA and CDR2 YSYEKL. The CDR3 is 14 amino acids. CDR3 in amino acids: CASSQAQGQEGYTF. Here the CDR3 DNA reads TGCGCCAGCAGCCAAGCACAGGGACAAGAGGGCTACACCTTC.